Listed below are T cell receptor beta chains from one sample, sequenced in a study of T cells in Graves' hyperthyroidism and ophthalmopathy. TCRdb re-called the multiplex PCR reads through MiXCR, storing one row per CDR3 protein. The repertoire includes a few hundred thousand distinct CDR3 sequences, more than 45% of them detected once, and roughly 8.2% sits in the top ten. The sequenced material came from peripheral blood or thyroid tissue (not recorded which). The receptors were sampled from a woman between 18 and 29 years old with Graves' hyperthyroidism. Each CDR3 is given with its conserved first and last residue. The D gene is left open where the match is weak. Only some rows state a clone size, as once, few, many or a class for expanded clones.

J: TRBJ1-5; length: 12; D: .; size: few; V: TRBV20-1; CDR3: CSALDGTRTQHF; DNA: TGCAGTGCTCTAGACGGGACCAGGACCCAGCATTTT
J: TRBJ2-2; length: 14; D: .; size: .; V: TRBV29-1; CDR3: CSVEDPQGAGELFF; DNA: TGCAGCGTTGAAGACCCTCAAGGGGCCGGGGAGCTGTTTTTT
J: TRBJ1-5; length: 16; D: TRBD1; size: few; V: TRBV5-1; CDR3: CASSFGQGAFNQPQHF; DNA: TGCGCCAGCAGCTTTGGACAGGGGGCGTTTAATCAGCCCCAGCATTTT
J: TRBJ2-5; length: 16; D: TRBD1; size: many; V: TRBV3-1; CDR3: CASSHLPGQGGETQYF; DNA: TGTGCCAGCAGCCATCTCCCGGGACAGGGAGGGGAGACCCAGTACTTC
J: TRBJ2-7; length: 15; D: .; size: many; V: TRBV29-1; CDR3: CSVPLPGIGTYEQYF; DNA: TGCAGCGTTCCCCTTCCGGGTATAGGGACCTACGAGCAGTACTTC
J: TRBJ2-2; length: 14; D: .; size: many; V: TRBV2; CDR3: CASSPMRYTGELFF; DNA: TGTGCCAGCAGTCCCATGCGGTACACCGGGGAGCTGTTTTTT
J: TRBJ2-7; length: 15; D: TRBD2; size: few; V: TRBV7-6; CDR3: CATPLLAGGTYEQYF; DNA: TGTGCCACCCCCCTACTAGCGGGAGGTACCTACGAGCAGTACTTC
J: TRBJ2-5; length: 16; D: TRBD2; size: .; V: TRBV27; CDR3: CASRWGASGTQETQYF; DNA: TGTGCCAGCAGGTGGGGGGCTAGCGGGACCCAAGAGACCCAGTACTTC
J: TRBJ2-5; length: 14; D: TRBD1; size: .; V: TRBV7-8; CDR3: CASSPQGGSETQYF; DNA: TGTGCCAGCAGCCCACAGGGGGGTTCAGAGACCCAGTACTTC
J: TRBJ1-2; length: 17; D: TRBD1; size: many; V: TRBV7-8; CDR3: CASSPIPRQGLEYGYTF; DNA: TGTGCCAGCAGCCCAATACCCCGACAGGGCTTGGAGTATGGCTACACCTTC
J: TRBJ1-1; length: 15; D: .; size: .; V: TRBV20-1; CDR3: CSARVRQYMNTEAFF; DNA: TGCAGTGCTAGAGTCCGCCAGTACATGAACACTGAAGCTTTCTTT
J: TRBJ2-3; length: 15; D: .; size: .; V: TRBV7-3; CDR3: CASSLSADSADTQYF; DNA: TGTGCCAGCAGCTTATCCGCGGACAGCGCAGATACGCAGTATTTT
J: TRBJ2-7; length: 14; D: TRBD1; size: .; V: TRBV4-1; CDR3: CASSRGTGGNEQYF; DNA: TGCGCCAGCAGCCGAGGGACAGGGGGCAACGAGCAGTACTTC
J: TRBJ2-7; length: 14; D: .; size: .; V: TRBV3-1; CDR3: CASSQGHGDYEQYF; DNA: TGTGCCAGCAGCCAAGGTCATGGAGACTACGAGCAGTACTTC
J: TRBJ2-7; length: 14; D: TRBD2; size: many; V: TRBV9; CDR3: CASSPGVAGHEQYF; DNA: TGTGCCAGCAGCCCCGGGGTAGCGGGACACGAGCAGTACTTC
J: TRBJ1-2; length: 13; D: .; size: .; V: TRBV20-1; CDR3: CSARAAGIYGYTF; DNA: TGCAGTGCTAGAGCCGCGGGGATCTATGGCTACACCTTC
J: TRBJ2-7; length: 13; D: .; size: many; V: TRBV2; CDR3: CASSVPLAYEQYF; DNA: TGTGCCAGCAGTGTACCCCTGGCCTACGAGCAGTACTTC
J: TRBJ1-2; length: 12; D: .; size: .; V: TRBV29-1; CDR3: CSAAGGDYGYTF; DNA: TGCAGCGCGGCTGGGGGGGACTATGGCTACACCTTC
J: TRBJ1-3; length: 14; D: .; size: many; V: TRBV6-5; CDR3: CASSHPGDLNTIYF; DNA: TGTGCCAGCAGCCATCCGGGGGACCTAAACACCATATATTTT
J: TRBJ2-5; length: 13; D: .; size: .; V: TRBV2; CDR3: CTSRSRGEETQYF; DNA: TGTACCAGCAGATCCCGGGGAGAAGAGACCCAGTACTTC
J: TRBJ2-3; length: 16; D: TRBD2; size: few; V: TRBV7-4; CDR3: CASSLAGGPLTDTQYF; DNA: TGTGCCAGCAGCTTAGCGGGAGGGCCTTTGACAGATACGCAGTATTTT
J: TRBJ1-1; length: 13; D: .; size: .; V: TRBV20-1; CDR3: CSAIPALNTEAFF; DNA: TGCAGTGCTATCCCCGCCCTGAACACTGAAGCTTTCTTT
J: TRBJ2-3; length: 13; D: .; size: .; V: TRBV2; CDR3: CASNRDCTDTQYF; DNA: TGTGCCAGCAACCGCGACTGCACAGATACGCAGTATTTT
J: TRBJ1-5; length: 15; D: .; size: .; V: TRBV12-3/TRBV12-4; CDR3: CASLEGTYPGETQHF; DNA: TGTGCCAGCCTCGAAGGGACTTACCCCGGGGAGACCCAGCATTTT
J: TRBJ1-1; length: 16; D: TRBD1; size: many; V: TRBV7-9; CDR3: CASSMTGGAGNTEAFF; DNA: TGTGCCAGCAGCATGACAGGGGGCGCCGGGAACACTGAAGCTTTCTTT
J: TRBJ2-2; length: 15; D: TRBD2; size: many; V: TRBV24-1; CDR3: CATSEPREIAGELFF; DNA: TGTGCCACCAGTGAGCCGCGGGAGATTGCCGGGGAGCTGTTTTTT
J: TRBJ2-7; length: 14; D: .; size: .; V: TRBV12-3/TRBV12-4; CDR3: CASSLDSLSYEQYF; DNA: TGTGCCAGCAGTTTAGACAGCCTGTCCTACGAGCAGTACTTC
J: TRBJ2-6; length: 16; D: .; size: .; V: TRBV11-2; CDR3: CASSTNRVPGANVLTF; DNA: TGTGCCAGCAGCACCAACAGGGTCCCTGGGGCCAACGTCCTGACTTTC
J: TRBJ1-5; length: 17; D: .; size: many; V: TRBV12-3/TRBV12-4; CDR3: CASSLGHTDVGNQPQHF; DNA: TGTGCCAGCAGTTTAGGACACACGGACGTAGGCAATCAGCCCCAGCATTTT
J: TRBJ1-4; length: 13; D: .; size: many; V: TRBV27; CDR3: CASSSTIGEKLFF; DNA: TGTGCCAGCAGCTCTACGATAGGCGAAAAACTGTTTTTT
J: TRBJ1-1; length: 17; D: .; size: .; V: TRBV5-1; CDR3: CASSQGRRGDMNTEAFF; DNA: TGCGCCAGCAGCCAAGGCCGGAGGGGGGATATGAACACTGAAGCTTTCTTT
J: TRBJ2-5; length: 13; D: .; size: many; V: TRBV7-2; CDR3: CASSWTVEETQYF; DNA: TGTGCCAGCAGCTGGACAGTAGAAGAGACCCAGTACTTC
J: TRBJ1-4; length: 13; D: .; size: many; V: TRBV24-1; CDR3: CATSSTENEKLFF; DNA: TGTGCCACATCTTCGACAGAGAATGAAAAACTGTTTTTT
J: TRBJ2-2; length: 16; D: TRBD2; size: .; V: TRBV2; CDR3: CASSEEAGADTGELFF; DNA: TGTGCCAGCAGTGAAGAGGCGGGAGCGGACACCGGGGAGCTGTTTTTT
J: TRBJ1-1; length: 14; D: .; size: many; V: TRBV20-1; CDR3: CSARDSFMNTEAFF; DNA: TGCAGTGCTAGAGACAGCTTCATGAACACTGAAGCTTTCTTT
J: TRBJ2-7; length: 15; D: TRBD2; size: .; V: TRBV20-1; CDR3: CSARTSGMRYNEQYF; DNA: TGCAGTGCTAGGACTAGCGGGATGAGATACAATGAGCAGTACTTC
J: TRBJ2-7; length: 16; D: .; size: many; V: TRBV4-3; CDR3: CASSQVGHGGAYEQYF; DNA: TGCGCCAGCAGCCAAGTCGGGCACGGCGGGGCCTACGAGCAGTACTTC
J: TRBJ1-5; length: 13; D: .; size: .; V: TRBV7-2; CDR3: CASRRGGYQPQHF; DNA: TGTGCCAGCAGAAGGGGGGGGTATCAGCCCCAGCATTTT
J: TRBJ2-2; length: 14; D: .; size: few; V: TRBV6-2/TRBV6-3; CDR3: CASSRRAGDGELFF; DNA: TGTGCCAGCAGCCGGAGGGCCGGGGACGGGGAGCTGTTTTTT
J: TRBJ2-7; length: 16; D: TRBD2; size: many; V: TRBV12-3/TRBV12-4; CDR3: CASSAGLAGDRYEQYF; DNA: TGTGCCAGCAGCGCTGGACTAGCGGGAGACAGATACGAGCAGTACTTC
J: TRBJ2-1; length: 12; D: .; size: few; V: TRBV7-9; CDR3: CASSIKINEQFF; DNA: TGTGCCAGTAGTATTAAGATTAATGAGCAGTTCTTC